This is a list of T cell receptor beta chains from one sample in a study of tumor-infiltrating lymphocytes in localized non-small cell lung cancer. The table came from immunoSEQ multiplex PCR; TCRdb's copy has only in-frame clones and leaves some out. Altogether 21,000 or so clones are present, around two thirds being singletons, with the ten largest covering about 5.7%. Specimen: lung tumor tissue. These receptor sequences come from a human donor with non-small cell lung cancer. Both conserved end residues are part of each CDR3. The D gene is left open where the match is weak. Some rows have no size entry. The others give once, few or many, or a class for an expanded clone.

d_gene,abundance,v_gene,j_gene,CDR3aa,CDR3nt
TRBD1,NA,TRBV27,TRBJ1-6,CASSLSGRGPSPLHF,TGTGCCAGCAGTTTATCCGGCAGGGGGCCTTCACCCCTCCACTTT
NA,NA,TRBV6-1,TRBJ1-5,CASSGSQPQHF,TGTGCCAGCAGTGGTAGTCAGCCCCAGCATTTT
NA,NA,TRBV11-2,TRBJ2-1,CASSLARYNEQFF,TGTGCCAGCAGCTTAGCCAGATACAATGAGCAGTTCTTC
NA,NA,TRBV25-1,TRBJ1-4,CASSGGGNEKLFF,TGTGCCAGCAGTGGGGGGGGGAATGAAAAACTGTTTTTT
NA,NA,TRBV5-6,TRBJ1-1,CASSTDGTNTEAFF,TGTGCCAGCAGCACAGACGGAACGAACACTGAAGCTTTCTTT
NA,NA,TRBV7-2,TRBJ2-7,CASSLGRGPPTQYF,TGTGCCAGCAGCTTAGGACGGGGTCCCCCCACGCAGTACTTC
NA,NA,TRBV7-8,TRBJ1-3,CASSSPLGFSGNTIYF,TGTGCCAGCAGTTCCCCGTTGGGGTTCTCTGGAAACACCATATATTTT
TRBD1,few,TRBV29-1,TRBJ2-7,CSVAGQGSYEQYF,TGCAGCGTTGCGGGACAGGGCTCCTACGAGCAGTACTTC
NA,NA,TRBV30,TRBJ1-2,CAWSSGAGTGYTF,TGTGCCTGGTCCAGTGGGGCAGGTACAGGCTACACCTTC
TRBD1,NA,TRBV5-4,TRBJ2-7,CASSFSVGQGPHEQYF,TGTGCCAGCAGCTTTTCAGTGGGACAGGGTCCCCACGAGCAGTACTTC
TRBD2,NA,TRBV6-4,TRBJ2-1,CASSEGTSGGGEEQFF,TGTGCCAGCAGTGAAGGGACTAGCGGGGGGGGAGAAGAGCAGTTCTTC
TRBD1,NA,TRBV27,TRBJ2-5,CASSQTGQRLWETQYF,TGTGCCAGCAGTCAAACGGGACAGAGGCTCTGGGAGACCCAGTACTTC
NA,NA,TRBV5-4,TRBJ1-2,CASSFWQGKGYTF,TGTGCCAGCAGCTTTTGGCAGGGTAAAGGCTACACCTTC
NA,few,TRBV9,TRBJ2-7,CASSASSSSGQQYF,TGTGCCAGCAGCGCGAGTAGTAGTAGTGGGCAGCAGTACTTC
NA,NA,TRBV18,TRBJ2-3,CASAHDSTHTDTQYF,TGTGCCAGCGCTCACGACAGTACTCACACAGATACGCAGTATTTT
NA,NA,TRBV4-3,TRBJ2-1,CASSQGRINEQFF,TGCGCCAGCAGCCAGGGACGGATCAATGAGCAGTTCTTC
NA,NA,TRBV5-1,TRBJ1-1,CASSSGARNTEAFF,TGCGCCAGCAGCTCGGGGGCACGGAACACTGAAGCTTTCTTT
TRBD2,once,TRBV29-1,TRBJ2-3,CSVGTWRGGQDTQYF,TGCAGCGTCGGGACTTGGCGGGGGGGCCAGGATACGCAGTATTTT
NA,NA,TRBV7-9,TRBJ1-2,CASSPEYGYTF,TGTGCCAGCAGCCCGGAATATGGCTACACCTTC
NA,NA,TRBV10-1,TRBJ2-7,CAREYRQKHYEQYF,TGCGCCAGGGAATATCGACAGAAACACTACGAGCAGTACTTC
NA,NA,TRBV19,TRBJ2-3,CASSALTDTQYF,TGTGCCAGTAGTGCCCTCACAGATACGCAGTATTTT
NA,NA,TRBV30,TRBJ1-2,CAWSVIPNYGYTF,TGTGCCTGGAGTGTAATACCGAACTATGGCTACACCTTC
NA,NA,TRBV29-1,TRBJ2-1,CSEVGGRGSYNEQFF,TGCAGCGAAGTAGGGGGAAGGGGCTCCTACAATGAGCAGTTCTTC
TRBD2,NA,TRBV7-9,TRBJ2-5,CASSLATSQQETQYF,TGTGCCAGCAGCTTAGCGACTAGCCAACAAGAGACCCAGTACTTC